What follows are 28 T cell receptor beta chains derived from one specimen sequenced in a study of blood T cell repertoires in COVID-19. Clones were sequenced by immunoSEQ multiplex PCR, and TCRdb holds only the in-frame ones, with some missing. Of around 250,000 clones in the sample, about 88% were seen once. Source material: peripheral blood. All receptors derive from a man aged 18 to 35 with active or convalescent COVID-19.

The V and J genes are TRBV5-1 and TRBJ1-2; a possible D gene is TRBD1 (6 bases). Trimming stripped 3 bases from V and 5 bases from J, with 17 bases between. Germline V CDR1 and CDR2: SGHRS, YFSETQ. The CDR3 consists of 15 residues. CDR3 sequence (DNA): TGCGCCAGCAGCTCCCCAGCGGGGGCAGGTTATGGCTACACCTTC. Protein product: CASSSPAGAGYGYTF.

The rearrangement joins TRBV9 to TRBJ2-2, with D possibly matching TRBD2 (5 bases). V shed 0 bases and J shed 5 bases, with 14 bases lying between them. The V gene's germline CDR1 is SGDLS and CDR2 YYNGEE. This CDR3 is built from 16 residues. The CDR3 is CASSVGFRGWTGELFF. The DNA of the CDR3 is TGTGCCAGCAGCGTAGGTTTCCGGGGTTGGACCGGGGAGCTGTTTTTT.

The genes are TRBV7-9 and TRBJ1-2; 8 bases agree with TRBD1. Germline CDR1 SEHNR, CDR2 FQNEAQ (reference sequence). The CDR3 has 13 residues. Trimming took 6 bases from V and 6 from J; bases not matched to a gene: 6. CDR3 in amino acids: CASSPQGVDGYTF. CDR3 DNA: TGTGCCAGCAGTCCACAGGGGGTCGATGGCTACACCTTC.

The V gene is TRBV6-2 or TRBV6-3, the J gene TRBJ2-5, with TRBD2 matching over 7 bases. V lost 2 bases and J lost 5; bases outside the gene matches: 5. The CDR3 length is 14 residues. Germline lookup yields CDR1 MNHEY and CDR2 SVGEGT. CDR3 DNA: TGTGCCAGCAGTTACGGAGCGGGAAGTGAGACCCAGTACTTC. It codes for CASSYGAGSETQYF.

This sequence joins TRBV19 and TRBJ2-3, with TRBD2 matching over 12 bases. Germline-derived CDR1 and CDR2 are LNHDA and SQIVND (reference sequence). The CDR3 has 15 residues. V lost 4 bases, J lost 4 bases, and 3 bases stayed unmatched. The CDR3 coding sequence is TGTGCCAGTAGTACCTGGACTAGCGGGGCAGATACGCAGTATTTT. Translating gives CASSTWTSGADTQYF.

This chain uses TRBV4-2 with TRBJ2-2, with TRBD1 matching 9 bases. The V segment lost 1 base and the J segment 7 bases; nucleotides outside the gene matches: 7. The V gene's germline CDR1 is LGHNA and CDR2 YNFKEQ. The CDR3 runs to 16 residues. The CDR3 bases are TGTGCCAGCAGCCAAGGGGGGAACAGGGGGCTCGGGGAGCTGTTTTTT. Translating gives CASSQGGNRGLGELFF.

The CDR3 reads CASRLAGVFTGELFF. CDR3 bases: TGTGCCAGCCGTCTGGCGGGAGTCTTCACCGGGGAGCTGTTTTTT. V gene TRBV6-5 combines with J gene TRBJ2-2; 7 bases are a match to TRBD2. The CDR3 totals 15 residues. V lost 8 bases to trimming and J lost 4 bases; unmatched junction nucleotides: 10. Germline-derived CDR1 and CDR2 are MNHEY and SVGAGI.

This clone was seen only a few times. V gene TRBV6-1 combines with J gene TRBJ1-1; D gene unclear. Deletions cut 1 base from V and 10 bases from J, with 4 bases between. Germline loops: CDR1 MNHNS, CDR2 SASEGT. The CDR3 is 10 amino acids. In nucleotides, the CDR3 is TGTGCCAGCAGTGAAGTGAGAGCTTTCTTT. It is translated as CASSEVRAFF.

The chain has TRBV5-1 and TRBJ1-6; possibly TRBD1 for D (5 bases). From germline, CDR1 is SGHRS and CDR2 YFSETQ. Trimming cost V 0 bases and J 6 bases, with 10 bases left between them. This CDR3 has 15 residues. The CDR3, as DNA: TGCGCCAGCAGCTTGGCCGGGACTACTAATTCACCCCTCCACTTT. It encodes CASSLAGTTNSPLHF.

This clone was picked up a small number of times. The V call is TRBV20-1, the J call TRBJ2-7; a possible D gene is TRBD2 (6 bases). V was cut by 3 bases and J by 1 base, with 16 bases left in between. The CDR3 contains 15 residues. Germline values: CDR1 DFQATT, CDR2 SNEGSKA (reference sequence). CDR3 residues: CSASDPRRGSYEQYF. The CDR3, as DNA: TGCAGTGCTAGTGACCCCCGGCGGGGATCCTACGAGCAGTACTTC.

This clone was counted a few times. The V call is TRBV7-2, the J call TRBJ2-1, with TRBD2 matching 10 bases. J gave up 8 bases and V 3 bases, and 7 bases lay outside the gene matches. Per the germline V gene, CDR1 is SGHTA and CDR2 is FQGNSA. The CDR3 is made up of 15 amino acids. This CDR3 reads CASSFQGSGGHEQFF. The CDR3, as DNA: TGTGCCAGCAGCTTCCAGGGTAGCGGGGGGCATGAGCAGTTCTTC.

V is TRBV11-1 and J is TRBJ2-1, with 14 bases fitting TRBD2. The CDR3 sequence is 14 residues long. The germline V gene encodes CDR1 SGHAT and CDR2 FQDESV (reference sequence). V lost 5 bases to trimming and J lost 10 bases; unmatched junction nucleotides: 4. The CDR3, as DNA: TGTGCCAGCAGCGGGACTAGCGGGAGACAAGAGCAGTTCTTC. Encoded protein: CASSGTSGRQEQFF. The full variable domain, rest sourced from reference TRBV11-1 and TRBJ2-1, is EAEVAQSPRYKITEKSQAVAFWCDPISGHATLYWYRQILGQGPELLVQFQDESVVDDSQLPKDRFSAERLKGVDSTLKIQPAELGDSAMYLCASSGTSGRQEQFFGPGTRLTVL.

The J gene is TRBJ2-2, the V gene TRBV29-1; D is undetermined. V was clipped by 2 bases and J by 3 bases, with 4 bases between them. CDR1 and CDR2 (germline): SQVTM, ANQGSEA. The CDR3 is made up of 12 amino acids. The CDR3 loop is CSVEPYTGELFF. CDR3 sequence (DNA): TGCAGCGTTGAACCGTACACCGGGGAGCTGTTTTTT.

V gene TRBV9 combines with J gene TRBJ2-3; 8 nucleotides align to TRBD2. J was trimmed by 4 bases and V by 1 base; bases with no gene match: 5. The germline CDR1 and CDR2 sequences are SGDLS and YYNGEE. This CDR3 is 15 amino acids long. The CDR3 bases are TGTGCCAGCAGCGTAAGTCTAGCGGGCTCAGATACGCAGTATTTT. Translated: CASSVSLAGSDTQYF.

The chain carries TRBV7-3 and TRBJ2-1; maybe TRBD1 (6 bases). The germline V gene has CDR1 SGHTA and CDR2 FQGTGA. This CDR3 spans 12 amino acids. V gave up 2 bases and J gave up 9 bases, with 8 bases separating them. In DNA form, the CDR3 reads TGTGCCAGCAGCTTAGGGGGCGGTGAGCAGTTCTTC. This sequence encodes CASSLGGGEQFF.

The chain has TRBV6-5 and TRBJ1-5, with D hard to call. V was trimmed by 3 bases and J by 5 bases, leaving 11 bases between them. There are 14 residues in the CDR3. Germline-derived CDR1 and CDR2 are MNHEY and SVGAGI. CDR3 nucleotides: TGTGCCAGCAGTTATCTATCGGGTCATCAGCCCCAGCATTTT. Amino acid sequence: CASSYLSGHQPQHF.

The chain recombines TRBV6-5 with TRBJ1-2; no reliable D call. CDR1 is MNHEY and CDR2 is SVGAGI in the germline V gene. The V end lost 0 bases, the J end lost 7 bases, and 9 bases lay between the germline ends. The CDR3 is 13 amino acids. In DNA, the CDR3 is TGTGCCAGCAGTTACTCCCACGTCGGTGGCTACACCTTC. Protein sequence: CASSYSHVGGYTF.

The chain is built from TRBV5-4 and TRBJ2-1; TRBD2 matches 9 bases. V trimming: 1 base; J trimming: 3 bases; junction bases outside the gene matches: 5. The CDR3 covers 16 residues. The germline CDR1 and CDR2 sequences are SGHNT and YYREEE (reference sequence). CDR3 in amino acids: CASSLIVTSGYNEQFF. In DNA, the CDR3 is TGTGCCAGCAGCTTGATTGTGACTAGCGGCTACAATGAGCAGTTCTTC. The whole variable domain, filled in from reference TRBV5-4 and TRBJ2-1, reads ETGVTQSPTHLIKTRGQQVTLRCSSQSGHNTVSWYQQALGQGPQFIFQYYREEENGRGNFPPRFSGLQFPNYSSELNVNALELDDSALYLCASSLIVTSGYNEQFFGPGTRLTVL.

Concerning this clone itself: Other DNA sequences in the sample encode the same CDR3. The chain is built from TRBV6-5 and TRBJ2-5; no reliable D call. The CDR3 totals 11 residues. Trimming took 2 bases from V and 5 from J, leaving 3 bases between them. Per the germline V gene, CDR1 is MNHEY and CDR2 is SVGAGI. Here the CDR3 DNA reads TGTGCCAGCAGTTACCGGGAGACCCAGTACTTC. Translating it yields CASSYRETQYF.

CDR3 sequence: CASSQVSGELFF. DNA of the CDR3: TGTGCCAGCAGCCAAGTATCCGGGGAGCTGTTTTTT. The V and J genes are TRBV3-1 (or the pseudogene TRBV3-2) and TRBJ2-2; D remains unclear. Germline V gene lookup returns CDR1 LGHDT and CDR2 YNNKEL (reference sequence). The CDR3 has 12 amino acids. V lost 1 base, J lost 6 bases, and 3 bases lay in between.

V usage is TRBV7-9 and J usage is TRBJ2-2, with D hard to call. V shed 6 bases and J shed 6 bases, with 14 bases lying between them. The CDR3 is 14 residues long. In germline, CDR1 is SEHNR, CDR2 FQNEAQ (reference sequence). The CDR3: CASRTSFSAGELFF. The CDR3 DNA sequence: TGTGCCAGCAGGACATCCTTCTCCGCCGGGGAGCTGTTTTTT. The entire variable domain, with the rest obtained from reference TRBV7-9 and TRBJ2-2, is as follows: DTGVSQNPRHKITKRGQNVTFRCDPISEHNRLYWYRQTLGQGPEFLTYFQNEAQLEKSRLLSDRFSAERPKGSFSTLEIQRTEQGDSAMYLCASRTSFSAGELFFGEGSRLTVL.

This clone was seen only once. This chain joins TRBV11-3 and TRBJ2-1; D is perhaps TRBD2 (7 bases). Germline lookup yields CDR1 SGHNT and CDR2 YENEEA. The CDR3 extends over 16 amino acids. Trimming removed 4 bases from V and 5 bases from J, with 18 bases in between. CDR3 in DNA: TGTGCCAGCAGCTCCCGACGCGGGGGCGTCGACAATGAGCAGTTCTTC. It specifies CASSSRRGGVDNEQFF. Looking up the rest from reference TRBV11-3 and TRBJ2-1 gives the full variable domain: EAGVVQSPRYKIIEKKQPVAFWCNPISGHNTLYWYLQNLGQGPELLIRYENEEAVDDSQLPKDRFSAERLKGVDSTLKIQPAELGDSAVYLCASSSRRGGVDNEQFFGPGTRLTVL.

The J gene is TRBJ2-7, the V gene TRBV7-2, with TRBD1 as a possible D gene (5 bases). This CDR3 is 15 amino acids long. The germline CDR1 and CDR2 sequences are SGHTA and FQGNSA. V lost 4 bases and J 0 bases, leaving 13 bases between the germline ends. CDR3: CASSSPFQGSYEQYF. The CDR3 DNA is TGTGCCAGCAGCTCACCCTTCCAGGGCTCCTACGAGCAGTACTTC.

This clone occurred a few times. The chain is built from TRBV12-5 and TRBJ1-1; TRBD1 might be the D (6 bases). Germline V lookup: CDR1 LGHNT, CDR2 FRNRAP. V was pared by 6 bases and J by 5 bases, with 13 bases between. The CDR3 has 13 residues. The CDR3 DNA reads TGTGCTAGTGGCCTACAGGGTCCGACTGAAGCTTTCTTT. Encoded protein: CASGLQGPTEAFF.

V gene TRBV7-9 combines with J gene TRBJ2-3; tentative D call: TRBD2 (6 bases). CDR1 and CDR2 from the germline V gene are SEHNR and FQNEAQ (reference sequence). Trimming removed 0 bases at V and 5 bases at J, with 18 bases between. This CDR3 has 17 residues. The DNA of the CDR3 is TGTGCCAGCAGCTTAGCACCTAGGGACTCCAATAGAGATACGCAGTATTTT. It is translated as CASSLAPRDSNRDTQYF.

This clone was counted at least ten times. The chain employs TRBV24-1 and TRBJ2-6, with D uncertain. Trimming took off 9 bases at V and 0 bases at J, with 8 bases between the two ends. CDR1 is KGHDR, CDR2 SFDVKD, per germline. The CDR3 has 14 amino acids. CDR3 DNA: TGTGCCACCGGAGCTCCCTCTGGGGCCAACGTCCTGACTTTC. Its translation is CATGAPSGANVLTF.

The chain couples TRBV15 to TRBJ2-1, with D perhaps matching TRBD2 (5 bases). Germline CDR1 LNHNV, CDR2 YYDKDF (reference sequence). CDR3 size: 13 residues. V lost 0 bases to trimming and J lost 14 bases, with 14 bases between them. The CDR3: CATSRDGEGFKFF. The CDR3 nucleotides read TGTGCCACCAGCAGAGATGGTGAGGGTTTTAAGTTCTTC.

The chain is built from TRBV9 and TRBJ2-7; 7 bases are shared with TRBD1. Germline V lookup: CDR1 SGDLS, CDR2 YYNGEE. This CDR3 spans 15 amino acids. V lost 1 base, J lost 5 bases, and 9 bases stayed unmatched. The CDR3 reads CASSVQGQNSDEQYF. Here the CDR3 DNA reads TGTGCCAGCAGCGTACAGGGACAGAATTCCGACGAGCAGTACTTC.